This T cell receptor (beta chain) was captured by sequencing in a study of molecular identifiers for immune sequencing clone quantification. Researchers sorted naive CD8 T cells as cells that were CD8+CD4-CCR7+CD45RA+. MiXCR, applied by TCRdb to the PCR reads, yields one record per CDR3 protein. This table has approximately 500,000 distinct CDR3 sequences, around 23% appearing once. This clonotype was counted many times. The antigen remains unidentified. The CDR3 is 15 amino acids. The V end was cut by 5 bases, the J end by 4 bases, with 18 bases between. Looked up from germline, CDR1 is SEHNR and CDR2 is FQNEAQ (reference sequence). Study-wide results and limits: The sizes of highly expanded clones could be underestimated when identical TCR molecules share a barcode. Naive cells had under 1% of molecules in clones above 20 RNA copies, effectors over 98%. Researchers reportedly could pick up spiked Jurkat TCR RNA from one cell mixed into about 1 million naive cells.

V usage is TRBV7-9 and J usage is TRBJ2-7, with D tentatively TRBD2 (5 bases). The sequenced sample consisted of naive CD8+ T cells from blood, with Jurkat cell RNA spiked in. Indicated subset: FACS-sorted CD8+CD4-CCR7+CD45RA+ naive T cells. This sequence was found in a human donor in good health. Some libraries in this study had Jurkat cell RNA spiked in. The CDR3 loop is CASSHRDKAWYEQYF. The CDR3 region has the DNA TGTGCCAGCAGCCACCGGGATAAAGCCTGGTACGAGCAGTACTTC.